The next 10 T cell receptor beta chains were all read from a single sample in a study of Graves' ophthalmopathy and Graves' hyperthyroidism (dated by TCRdb to the late 2010s). The sequencer listed for this sample is Illumina HiSeq 2000. TCR beta CDR3 regions were amplified from RNA transcripts for repertoire sequencing. The first round of RT-PCR was done with HTBI primers and the Qiagen OneStep RT-PCR kit, and was followed by a second round of multiplex PCR, then size selection and purification. TCRdb reworked the public reads: Q25 trimming with fastp, MiXCR clone assembly, productive beta chains retained. A single entry per CDR3 protein holds the most common genes and DNA from its merged rows. The sample has around 600,000 distinct CDR3 sequences on record, under 50% of them singletons. Of the sample, 3% to 3.5% is held by the ten largest clones. The sample consisted of peripheral blood. The receptors shown here come from an adult man with Graves' ophthalmopathy.

This clonotype occurred many times. The chain links TRBV19 to TRBJ2-5; TRBD2 aligns across 12 bases. Germline V gene sequence: CDR1 LNHDA, CDR2 SQIVND (reference sequence). This CDR3 region has 15 residues. The V segment lost 6 bases and the J segment 4 bases; nucleotides outside the gene matches: 6. This chain's CDR3 is CASSLGLAGTETQYF. CDR3 DNA sequence: TGTGCCAGTAGCCTAGGACTAGCGGGAACAGAGACCCAGTACTTC.

Comment on this clonotype: This could be a read error, since a much larger clone is one nucleotide away. This sequence joins TRBV9 and TRBJ1-1; D is possibly TRBD1 (5 bases). CDR3 length equals 13 residues. CDR1 is SGDLS and CDR2 is YYNGEE in the germline V gene. The CDR3 is CASSVGRATEASF. The CDR3, as DNA: TGTGCCAGCAGCGTTGGCAGGGCCACTGAAGCTTCCTTT.

The CDR3 spells CSVASYNEQFF. The CDR3 bases are TGCAGCGTTGCCAGCTACAATGAGCAGTTCTTC. The chain has TRBV29-1 and TRBJ2-1; the D is unclear. The ends were cut back, 4 bases at V and 3 bases at J, with 4 bases in the middle. This CDR3 region has 11 residues. Per the germline V gene, CDR1 is SQVTM and CDR2 is ANQGSEA.

A remark on this clonotype: Being one base from a much bigger clone, this may be a read error. The rearrangement links TRBV20-1 to TRBJ2-5; D is unresolved. Germline-derived CDR1 and CDR2 are DFQATT and SNEGSKA (reference sequence). Between the trimmed V and J ends, which lost 0 bases and 4 bases, there was a span of 3 bases. This CDR3 has 11 amino acids. This CDR3 is CSARDLETQYF. CDR3 DNA: TGCAGTGCTAGAGATCTAGAGACCCAGTACTTC.

The chain recombines TRBV7-8 with TRBJ2-5, with D possibly TRBD1 on 5 matching bases. The CDR3 runs to 13 residues. Germline values: CDR1 SGHVS, CDR2 FQNEAQ. The V end was cut by 8 bases, the J end by 4 bases, with 14 bases between. For the CDR3, the DNA is TGTGCCAGCTCACCAAATACAGGAGAGACCCAGTACTTC. Protein: CASSPNTGETQYF.

In its sample, this clonotype was seen a few times. This chain joins TRBV20-1 and TRBJ2-2; TRBD1 aligns across 7 bases. With 6 bases clipped from V and 4 bases from J, the junction kept 8 bases outside the gene matches. The CDR3 is 14 amino acids. Germline lookup yields CDR1 DFQATT and CDR2 SNEGSKA (reference sequence). The CDR3 bases are TGCAGTGCAATTCACCGGGACAGCACCGGGGAGCTGTTTTTT. This codes for CSAIHRDSTGELFF.

The rearrangement joins TRBV4-1 to TRBJ1-1; a weak D match, TRBD1 (6 bases). The CDR3 has 17 amino acids. The ends were cut back, 1 base at V and 4 bases at J, with 19 bases in the middle. Germline CDR1 reads MGHRA; CDR2 reads YSYEKL. In nucleotides, the CDR3 is TGCGCCAGCAGCCAAGCAATCCTCGGACAGCGGGGCACTGAAGCTTTCTTT. Its protein is CASSQAILGQRGTEAFF.

The J gene is TRBJ1-2, the V gene TRBV25-1, with D maybe TRBD1 (6 bases). CDR3 length: 14 residues. V dropped 8 bases and J dropped 4 bases, with 17 bases sitting between them. Germline CDR1 is MGHDK and CDR2 is SYGVNS. The CDR3 here is CASAQGHDTYGYTF. Here the CDR3 DNA reads TGTGCCAGCGCGCAGGGACACGACACCTATGGCTACACCTTC.

The V call is TRBV11-2, the J call TRBJ2-2; D is perhaps TRBD1 (7 bases). The CDR3 has 17 amino acids. Trimming removed 7 bases from V and 3 bases from J, with 21 bases in between. Germline CDR1 is SGHAT and CDR2 is FQNNGV. The CDR3 reads CASNFLEAGGYTGELFF. The DNA for the CDR3 is TGTGCCAGCAACTTCTTAGAGGCAGGGGGGTACACCGGGGAGCTGTTTTTT.

This clonotype was counted many times. The rearrangement uses TRBV2 and TRBJ2-5; D not certain. Trimming cost V 3 bases and J 7 bases, with 6 bases left between them. The V gene's germline CDR1 is SNHLY and CDR2 FYNNEI. The CDR3 is 11 residues long. The CDR3 DNA sequence: TGTGCCAGCAGTGACCTAGGGACCCAGTACTTC. Its protein product is CASSDLGTQYF.